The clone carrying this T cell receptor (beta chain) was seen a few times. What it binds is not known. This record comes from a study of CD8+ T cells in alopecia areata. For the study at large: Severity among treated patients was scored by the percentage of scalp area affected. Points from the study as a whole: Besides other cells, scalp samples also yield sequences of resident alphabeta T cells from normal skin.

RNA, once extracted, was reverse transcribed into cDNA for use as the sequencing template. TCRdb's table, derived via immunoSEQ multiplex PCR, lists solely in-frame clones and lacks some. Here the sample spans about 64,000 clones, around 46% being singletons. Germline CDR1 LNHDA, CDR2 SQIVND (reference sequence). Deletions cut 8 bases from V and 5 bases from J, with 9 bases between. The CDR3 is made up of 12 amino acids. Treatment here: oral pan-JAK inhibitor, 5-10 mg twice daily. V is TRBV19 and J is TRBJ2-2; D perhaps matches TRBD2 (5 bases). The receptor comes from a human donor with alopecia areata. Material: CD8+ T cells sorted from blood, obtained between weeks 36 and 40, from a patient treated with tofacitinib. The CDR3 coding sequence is TGTGCCAGTCGGGAAGAAACCGGGGAGCTGTTTTTT. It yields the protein CASREETGELFF.